This section outlines one T cell receptor (beta chain) sequence together with its context. Its antigen is not known. V was clipped by 0 bases and J by 1 base, with 10 bases between them. The CDR3 runs to 15 residues. Germline CDR1 reads SGHNT; CDR2 reads YYREEE (reference sequence). Generated by immunoSEQ multiplex PCR, the TCRdb table keeps only in-frame clones and is missing some. The sample lists about 160,000 clones, 94% occurring once. The data are from a study of T cell responses to AZD1222 COVID-19 vaccine. On the study more broadly: It was second doses at about 4 or about 12 weeks that were pooled. Study-wide points: Repertoire sampling occurred only after the peak T cell response. In a largely white British group with more females than males, clonal diversity was possibly underestimated. Spike regions recognized by vaccine-associated CD4 TCRs spanned the protein, led by 160-218 and 743-854.

Sequenced material: peripheral blood, taken on day 0 of AZD1222 vaccination. The J gene is TRBJ2-5, the V gene TRBV5-4; TRBD1 is a possible D gene (5 bases). The sequence derives from an adult in good health. The CDR3 coding sequence is TGTGCCAGCAGCTTGGGGGTGCAGGGCCAAGAGACCCAGTACTTC. Translation gives CASSLGVQGQETQYF.